These 16 T cell receptor beta chains were all obtained from the same sample, sequenced in a study of T-cell reconstitution after alpha-beta-depleted transplantation in children. Unique molecular identifiers were built into the TCRbeta library. TCRdb processed the PCR reads anew with MiXCR; each CDR3 protein has one entry. Among roughly 120,000 distinct CDR3 sequences listed, 20% to 25% were seen once. This material consisted of PBMCs, mostly from graft donor cells, taken 180 days after TCRalphabeta/CD19-depleted stem cell transplant. These receptors were obtained from a male patient between 2 and 15 years old who had a stem cell transplant for chronic granulomatous disease, so the T cells may come from the graft donor.

This clonotype has at least ten counts. The chain has TRBV12-3 or TRBV12-4 and TRBJ2-3; TRBD1 matches at 9 bases. Germline trimming cut 5 bases from V and 0 bases from J; bases unmatched to any gene: 12. CDR3 length: 18 residues. The CDR3 region has the DNA TGTGCCAGCAGTAAACAGGGGGCCGTGGGTTCTAGCACAGATACGCAGTATTTT. Its protein product is CASSKQGAVGSSTDTQYF.

This clonotype was detected many times. The rearrangement joins TRBV6-1 to TRBJ2-3; D unclear. The V gene lost 6 bases and the J gene lost 0 bases, with 13 bases spanning the gap. The CDR3 extends over 15 amino acids. CDR1 MNHNS and CDR2 SASEGT come from the germline V gene. This CDR3 reads CASRIRLSSTDTQYF. The CDR3 coding sequence is TGTGCCAGCAGGATAAGGTTATCTAGCACAGATACGCAGTATTTT.

This clonotype appeared many times. The chain employs TRBV10-3 and TRBJ2-1; 7 bases are shared with TRBD1. V was clipped by 4 bases and J by 4 bases; unmatched bases: 4. The CDR3 has 14 residues. CDR1 ENHRY and CDR2 SYGVKD come from the germline V gene. CDR3 nucleotides: TGTGCCATCAGTGGGGAACAGGGGTACAATGAGCAGTTCTTC. Its protein product is CAISGEQGYNEQFF.

The V and J genes are TRBV20-1 and TRBJ2-6; unclear D gene. The CDR3 is made up of 16 amino acids. Per germline, CDR1 DFQATT and CDR2 SNEGSKA (reference sequence). Between the trimmed V and J ends, which lost 3 bases and 0 bases, there was a span of 12 bases. The CDR3 region has the DNA TGCAGTGCTAGGGATCACGGATTCTCTGGGGCCAACGTCCTGACTTTC. Protein product: CSARDHGFSGANVLTF.

The J gene is TRBJ2-2, the V gene TRBV20-1, with 11 bases fitting TRBD1. Germline values: CDR1 DFQATT, CDR2 SNEGSKA (reference sequence). The CDR3 loop spans 17 amino acids. V dropped 1 base and J dropped 0; count of bases not matched to a gene: 4. Written as DNA, the CDR3 is TGCAGTGCTAGAGTGGACAGGGGGCCCCCGAACACCGGGGAGCTGTTTTTT. Its translation: CSARVDRGPPNTGELFF.

This clonotype occurred many times. The gene calls are TRBV29-1 and TRBJ2-1; TRBD2 matches 7 bases. The CDR3 loop spans 15 amino acids. CDR1 is SQVTM and CDR2 is ANQGSEA in the germline V gene. V lost 3 bases and J lost 6; bases outside the gene matches: 11. CDR3 coding DNA: TGCAGCGTTGATAATGGCGGGAGTTCGGCCAATGAGCAGTTCTTC. It translates to CSVDNGGSSANEQFF.

The rearrangement joins TRBV20-1 to TRBJ2-1; 8 bases are a match to TRBD2. V shed 3 bases, J shed 4 bases, and the junction held 20 bases outside the gene matches. CDR3 size: 19 residues. Looked up from germline, CDR1 is DFQATT and CDR2 is SNEGSKA (reference sequence). CDR3 sequence (DNA): TGCAGTGCTAGCACCCTGCTAGCGGGCACTCTCCCTTTTTACAATGAGCAGTTCTTC. Its translation is CSASTLLAGTLPFYNEQFF.

This clonotype showed up many times. V gene TRBV6-5 combines with J gene TRBJ2-7, with 9 bases fitting TRBD1. CDR1 and CDR2 from the germline V gene are MNHEY and SVGAGI. The CDR3 has 13 amino acids. With 5 bases clipped from V and 2 bases from J, the junction kept 1 base outside the gene matches. The CDR3 region is CASSRTGAYEQYF. The CDR3 region has the DNA TGTGCCAGCAGTAGGACAGGGGCCTACGAGCAGTACTTC.

The J gene is TRBJ1-1, the V gene TRBV5-1; D may be TRBD1 (6 bases). CDR1 is SGHRS, CDR2 YFSETQ, per germline. This CDR3 is built from 14 residues. The ends were cut back, 7 bases at V and 4 bases at J, with 17 bases in the middle. CDR3 nucleotide sequence: TGCGCCAGCGGCTCTGGGGGGCAGGTCACTGAAGCTTTCTTT. This encodes CASGSGGQVTEAFF.

J is TRBJ2-7 and V is TRBV27; possible D gene TRBD2, 6 bases. V was clipped by 2 bases and J by 1 base, with 9 bases between them. Germline V CDR1 and CDR2: MNHEY, SMNVEV (reference sequence). The CDR3 runs to 14 residues. The CDR3 reads CASSLVGGSYEQYF. The CDR3 DNA reads as TGTGCCAGCAGTTTAGTGGGGGGATCCTACGAGCAGTACTTC.

The V and J genes are TRBV12-3 or TRBV12-4 and TRBJ1-2; TRBD1 matches 8 bases. The length of the CDR3 is 15 residues. V shed 2 bases, J shed 5 bases, and the junction held 7 bases outside the gene matches. The CDR3, as DNA: TGTGCCAGCAGTTTATACCCCGGGACAGGATATGGCTACACCTTC. It yields the protein CASSLYPGTGYGYTF.

This clonotype showed up many times. The chain couples TRBV5-1 to TRBJ1-1; 9 nucleotides match TRBD1. Trimming at V came to 4 bases and at J to 7 bases, leaving 17 bases not matched to a gene. Germline V gene data show CDR1 as SGHRS and CDR2 as YFSETQ. CDR3 length: 17 residues. The DNA of the CDR3 is TGCGCCAGCAGCGAAGACAGGGGGAGGGTTGGGCGCGTTGAAGCTTTCTTT. Translation gives CASSEDRGRVGRVEAFF.

This clonotype was seen a handful of times. This chain joins TRBV12-3 or TRBV12-4 and TRBJ2-2; D remains ambiguous. This CDR3 is 11 amino acids long. Between the trimmed V and J ends, which lost 11 bases and 0 bases, there was a span of 4 bases. As DNA, the CDR3 is TGTGCCTTTGCGAACACCGGGGAGCTGTTTTTT. Translation: CAFANTGELFF.

The gene calls are TRBV7-9 and TRBJ1-2; 10 bases are shared with TRBD1. Germline-derived CDR1 and CDR2 are SEHNR and FQNEAQ (reference sequence). The J segment lost 4 bases and the V segment lost 4 bases, leaving 12 bases of the junction unmatched. The CDR3 totals 17 residues. The CDR3 loop is CASSSTHRDRGTYGYTF. In DNA, the CDR3 is TGTGCCAGCAGCTCCACCCATAGGGACAGGGGTACCTATGGCTACACCTTC.

J is TRBJ2-1 and V is TRBV7-8; TRBD2 agrees at 14 bases. V shed 5 bases and J 5 bases; nucleotides not matched to a gene: 11. The CDR3 is 18 amino acids. Per the germline V gene, CDR1 is SGHVS and CDR2 is FQNEAQ. In DNA form, the CDR3 reads TGTGCCAGCAGCCAACGACTAGCGGGAGGGCCAGGACACAATGAGCAGTTCTTC. It encodes CASSQRLAGGPGHNEQFF.

This clonotype was detected only a few times. J is TRBJ2-2 and V is TRBV28; D gene uncertain. This CDR3 region has 15 residues. From germline, CDR1 is MDHEN and CDR2 SYDVKM. Trimming stripped 2 bases from V and 7 bases from J, with 14 bases between. CDR3 sequence reads: CASSLPVTEGGELFF. The CDR3 nucleotides are TGTGCCAGCAGTTTACCAGTTACGGAAGGCGGGGAGCTGTTTTTT.